This T cell receptor beta chain is from a study of T cell repertoires in cytomegalovirus infection. For the study at large: Peptides in the study included HLA-C-restricted and HLA-B-restricted CMV epitopes. CMV infection plus the matching HLA type was flagged by public TCR beta signatures. Study findings and constraints: Cumulated frequencies of public TCR beta families served to identify carriers of CMV plus the relevant HLA. It was HLA-C-restricted CMV-specific TCR beta clonotypes that dominated the response ex vivo.

MiXCR was run by TCRdb on the reads, yielding one entry per CDR3 protein. The sample has about 890,000 distinct CDR3 sequences, roughly 30% seen once. There are 18 residues in the CDR3. V lost 0 bases to trimming and J lost 0 bases, with 16 bases between them. The V gene's germline CDR1 is MNHNY and CDR2 SVGAGI (reference sequence). This clonotype occurred a few times. The antigen remains undetermined. This sample comprised cultured CD8+ T cells from PBMCs, obtained from culture after CMV antigen stimulation. This sequence joins TRBV6-6 and TRBJ2-3; D gene uncertain. This clonotype was obtained from a human donor in good health (CMV status not recorded). Some clones in this sample may be carry-over from other donors' samples. CDR3 in amino acids: CASSYSVLTVKSTDTQYF. Here the CDR3 DNA reads TGTGCCAGCAGTTACTCAGTTTTAACCGTCAAAAGCACAGATACGCAGTATTTT.